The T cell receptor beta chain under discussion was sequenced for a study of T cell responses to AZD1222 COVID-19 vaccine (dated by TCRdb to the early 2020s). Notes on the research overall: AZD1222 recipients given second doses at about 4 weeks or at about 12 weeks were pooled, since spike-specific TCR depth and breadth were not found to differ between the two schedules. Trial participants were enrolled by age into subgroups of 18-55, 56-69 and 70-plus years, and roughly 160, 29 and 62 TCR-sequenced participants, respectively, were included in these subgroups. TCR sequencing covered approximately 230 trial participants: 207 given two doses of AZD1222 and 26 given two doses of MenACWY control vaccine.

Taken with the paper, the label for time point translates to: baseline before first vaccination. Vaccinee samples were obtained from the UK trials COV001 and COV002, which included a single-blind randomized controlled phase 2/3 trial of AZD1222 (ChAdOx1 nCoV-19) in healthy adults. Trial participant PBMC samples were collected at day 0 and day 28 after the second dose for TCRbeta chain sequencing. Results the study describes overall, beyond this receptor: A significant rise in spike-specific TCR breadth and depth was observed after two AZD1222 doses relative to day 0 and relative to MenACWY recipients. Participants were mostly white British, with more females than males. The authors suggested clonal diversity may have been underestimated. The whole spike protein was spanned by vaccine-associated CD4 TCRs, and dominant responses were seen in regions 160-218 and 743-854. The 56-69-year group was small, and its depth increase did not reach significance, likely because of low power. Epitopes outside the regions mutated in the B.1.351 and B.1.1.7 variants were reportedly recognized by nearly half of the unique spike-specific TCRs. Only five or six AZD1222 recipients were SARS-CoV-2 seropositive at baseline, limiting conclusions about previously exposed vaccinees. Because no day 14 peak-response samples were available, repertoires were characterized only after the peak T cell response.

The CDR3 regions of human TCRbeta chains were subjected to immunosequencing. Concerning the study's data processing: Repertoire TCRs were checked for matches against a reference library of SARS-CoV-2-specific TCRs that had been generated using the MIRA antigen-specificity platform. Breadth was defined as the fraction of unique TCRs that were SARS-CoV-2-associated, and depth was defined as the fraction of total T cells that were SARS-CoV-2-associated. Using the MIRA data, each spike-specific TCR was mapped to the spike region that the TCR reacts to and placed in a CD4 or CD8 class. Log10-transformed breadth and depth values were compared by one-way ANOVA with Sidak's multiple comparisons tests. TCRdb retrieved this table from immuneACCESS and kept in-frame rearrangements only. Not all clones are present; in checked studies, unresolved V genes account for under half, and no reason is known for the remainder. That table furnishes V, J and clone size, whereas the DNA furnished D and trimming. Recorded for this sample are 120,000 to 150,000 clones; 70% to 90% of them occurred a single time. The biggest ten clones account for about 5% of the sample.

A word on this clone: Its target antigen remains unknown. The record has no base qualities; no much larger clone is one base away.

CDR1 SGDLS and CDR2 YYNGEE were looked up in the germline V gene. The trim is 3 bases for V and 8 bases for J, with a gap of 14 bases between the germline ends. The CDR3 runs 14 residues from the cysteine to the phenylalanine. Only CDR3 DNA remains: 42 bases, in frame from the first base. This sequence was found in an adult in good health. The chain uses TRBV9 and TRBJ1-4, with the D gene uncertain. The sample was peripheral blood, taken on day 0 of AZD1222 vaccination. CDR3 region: CASSGGHRAEKLFF. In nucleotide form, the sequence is TGTGCCAGCAGCGGGGGTCATAGGGCAGAAAAACTGTTTTTT. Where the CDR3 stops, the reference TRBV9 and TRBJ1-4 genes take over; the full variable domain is DSGVTQTPKHLITATGQRVTLRCSPRSGDLSVYWYQQSLDQGLQFLIQYYNGEERAKGNILERFSAQQFPDLHSELNLSSLELGDSALYFCASSGGHRAEKLFFGSGTQLSVL.